A selection of T cell receptor beta chains follows, all from one sample in a study of blood T cell repertoires in COVID-19. This table comes from immunoSEQ multiplex PCR, and its TCRdb copy is limited to in-frame clones, with some not included. The table shows some 330,000 clones, with 88% occurring only once. The sequenced material came from peripheral blood. The receptors were sampled from a woman between 50 and 59 years old with active or convalescent COVID-19. Each CDR3 is given with its conserved first and last residue. Each record gives: V gene, D gene, J gene, clone size, CDR3 protein, CDR3 DNA. The D gene is left open where the match is weak. The size of a clone is reported for some rows only, either as once, few or many, or as a class for expanded clones.

>TRBV27|TRBD2|TRBJ2-1|.
CASSLGGSSYNEQFF
TGTGCCAGCAGTTTGGGCGGGAGCTCCTACAATGAGCAGTTCTTC
>TRBV11-2|.|TRBJ2-5|.
CASSLDYYQETQYF
TGTGCCAGCAGCTTAGATTACTATCAAGAGACCCAGTACTTC
>TRBV7-9|.|TRBJ1-2|.
CASSPPTGGYGYTF
TGTGCCAGCAGCCCGCCGACGGGTGGCTATGGCTACACCTTC
>TRBV4-1|TRBD1|TRBJ1-1|.
CASSQVALGQGVGGNTEAFF
TGCGCCAGCAGCCAAGTTGCTCTGGGACAGGGTGTGGGCGGGAACACTGAAGCTTTCTTT
>TRBV30|TRBD1|TRBJ1-2|.
CAWSYTGGDGYTF
TGTGCCTGGAGCTACACAGGGGGCGATGGCTACACCTTC
>TRBV19|TRBD1|TRBJ2-5|once
CASSSWTGRETQYF
TGTGCCAGTAGTTCCTGGACAGGGAGGGAGACCCAGTACTTC
>TRBV28|TRBD1|TRBJ2-7|.
CASSRIGQESSYEQYF
TGTGCCAGCAGTCGAATCGGACAGGAAAGCTCCTACGAGCAGTACTTC
>TRBV5-1|.|TRBJ1-1|.
CASSSLDSNTEAFF
TGCGCCAGCAGCTCCCTCGACAGCAACACTGAAGCTTTCTTT
>TRBV5-5|.|TRBJ1-1|.
CASSRVGAGKTEAFF
TGTGCCAGCAGCCGCGTAGGGGCCGGTAAAACTGAAGCTTTCTTT
>TRBV29-1|TRBD1|TRBJ2-2|.
CSVAKGQGLSTGELFF
TGCAGCGTCGCTAAGGGACAGGGGTTGAGCACCGGGGAGCTGTTTTTT
>TRBV7-3|TRBD1|TRBJ1-1|.
CASSQNTDRENTEAFF
TGTGCCAGCAGCCAAAACACGGACAGGGAGAACACTGAAGCTTTCTTT
>TRBV4-2|TRBD1|TRBJ2-1|once
CASSQWDRDNEQFF
TGTGCCAGCAGCCAATGGGACAGGGACAATGAGCAGTTCTTC
>TRBV29-1|.|TRBJ2-5|.
CSVHGGKETQYF
TGCAGCGTTCATGGAGGAAAAGAGACCCAGTACTTC
>TRBV5-4|TRBD1|TRBJ1-1|.
CASSFGQGAANPEAFF
TGTGCCAGCAGCTTCGGACAGGGGGCCGCGAACCCTGAAGCTTTCTTT
>TRBV2|TRBD2|TRBJ2-1|once
CASSELWSSGDNEQFF
TGTGCCAGCAGTGAATTGTGGTCTAGCGGGGACAATGAGCAGTTCTTC
>TRBV19|.|TRBJ2-7|.
CASSIGGPSYEQYF
TGTGCCAGTAGTATAGGGGGCCCTTCCTACGAGCAGTACTTC
>TRBV23-1|TRBD1|TRBJ1-4|.
CASFPFGDRGVGSEKLFF
TGCGCCAGCTTTCCCTTCGGGGACAGAGGTGTAGGAAGCGAAAAACTGTTTTTT
>TRBV7-9|TRBD1|TRBJ1-2|.
CASSGSWDRGRYGYTF
TGTGCCAGCAGCGGGAGCTGGGACAGGGGAAGATATGGCTACACCTTC
>TRBV3-1/TRBV3-2|.|TRBJ1-5|.
CASSQGSLPQPQHF
TGTGCCAGCAGCCAAGGGAGCCTTCCTCAGCCCCAGCATTTT
>TRBV10-3|.|TRBJ2-2|.
CAISGGANTGELFF
TGTGCCATCAGTGGGGGGGCGAACACCGGGGAGCTGTTTTTT
>TRBV6-6|.|TRBJ1-1|.
CASIIQDEAFF
TGTGCCAGCATTATACAGGATGAAGCTTTCTTT
>TRBV18|.|TRBJ1-1|.
CASSRRAGQEGSGFF
TGTGCCAGCTCACGGAGGGCAGGGCAAGAGGGAAGTGGTTTCTTT
>TRBV24-1|.|TRBJ1-1|.
CATTWGGGTSEAFF
TGTGCCACCACCTGGGGTGGAGGGACGTCTGAAGCTTTCTTT
>TRBV13|.|TRBJ1-6|.
CASSLSLGQLYNSPLHF
TGTGCCAGCAGCTTATCCCTCGGACAGCTCTATAATTCACCCCTCCACTTT
>TRBV7-8|.|TRBJ2-7|.
CASTYRESYEQYF
TGTGCCAGTACTTACAGGGAATCCTACGAGCAGTACTTC
>TRBV30|.|TRBJ1-5|.
CAWSWGDQPQHF
TGTGCCTGGAGCTGGGGGGATCAGCCCCAGCATTTT
>TRBV3-1/TRBV3-2|TRBD1|TRBJ2-7|.
CASSQGQGVPLQYF
TGTGCCAGCAGCCAAGGGCAGGGGGTCCCTCTACAGTACTTC
>TRBV6-2/TRBV6-3|TRBD2|TRBJ2-5|.
CASSSRLAGILQETQYF
TGTGCCAGCAGTTCTCGACTAGCGGGTATCCTACAAGAGACCCAGTACTTC
>TRBV18|.|TRBJ2-5|.
CASSQGGQETQYF
TGTGCCAGCTCCCAAGGAGGCCAAGAGACCCAGTACTTC
>TRBV28|TRBD1|TRBJ1-1|few
CASSGGTAFEAFF
TGTGCCAGCAGTGGGGGGACAGCCTTTGAAGCTTTCTTT
>TRBV7-3|.|TRBJ2-7|.
CASSPRDRGEQYF
TGTGCCAGCAGCCCCAGGGATAGGGGCGAGCAGTACTTC
>TRBV5-4|TRBD1|TRBJ1-6|.
CASSFTGVNSPLHF
TGTGCCAGCAGCTTTACAGGGGTGAATTCACCCCTCCACTTT
>TRBV7-9|TRBD2|TRBJ2-3|.
CASSNTYPGLAVGWDTQYF
TGTGCCAGCAGCAACACTTACCCGGGACTAGCTGTGGGGTGGGATACGCAGTATTTT
>TRBV5-1|TRBD1|TRBJ1-2|once
CASSLAAGGASSGYTF
TGCGCCAGCAGCTTGGCGGCAGGGGGCGCGAGTTCGGGCTACACCTTC
>TRBV25-1|TRBD1|TRBJ1-1|.
CASSPWDSLMNTEAFF
TGTGCCAGCAGTCCCTGGGACAGCCTAATGAACACTGAAGCTTTCTTT
>TRBV7-2|TRBD1|TRBJ2-1|few
CASSLGTGGEQFF
TGTGCCAGCAGCTTGGGGACAGGGGGAGAGCAGTTCTTC
>TRBV13|.|TRBJ2-3|.
CASSPLVMGGSTDTQYF
TGTGCCAGCAGCCCACTAGTGATGGGAGGATCCACAGATACGCAGTATTTT
>TRBV2|.|TRBJ2-7|.
CASRRTLSPSYEQYF
TGTGCCAGCAGGAGGACACTGAGCCCTTCCTACGAGCAGTACTTC
>TRBV5-1|.|TRBJ2-7|.
CASSVTGSGEQYF
TGCGCCAGCAGCGTAACAGGGTCGGGCGAGCAGTACTTC
>TRBV7-2|TRBD1|TRBJ1-1|.
CASSLTRGETEAFF
TGTGCCAGCAGCTTAACCAGGGGGGAGACTGAAGCTTTCTTT
>TRBV7-9|.|TRBJ2-5|.
CASSSTRVQKETQYF
TGTGCCAGCAGCTCAACTAGGGTACAGAAAGAGACCCAGTACTTC
>TRBV3-1/TRBV3-2|.|TRBJ1-2|once
CASSLFTGYGYTF
TGTGCCAGCAGCTTGTTTACAGGCTATGGCTACACCTTC
>TRBV6-5|TRBD1|TRBJ1-4|.
CASSSTGFGEKLFF
TGTGCCAGCAGTTCGACAGGGTTTGGTGAAAAACTGTTTTTT
>TRBV7-8|.|TRBJ2-7|once
CASSPSELGRFDDEQYF
TGTGCCAGCAGCCCTTCCGAGCTCGGCAGGTTTGACGACGAGCAGTACTTC
>TRBV7-8|.|TRBJ2-3|.
CASSLGSIRSTDTQYF
TGTGCCAGCAGCTTAGGGTCTATCAGGAGCACAGATACGCAGTATTTT
>TRBV29-1|TRBD1|TRBJ2-2|.
CSGTGENTGELFF
TGCAGCGGGACAGGGGAAAACACCGGGGAGCTGTTTTTT
>TRBV7-3|.|TRBJ2-7|.
CASSATLVGEQYF
TGTGCCAGCAGCGCGACTCTCGTGGGCGAGCAGTACTTC
>TRBV10-3|.|TRBJ1-3|.
CAIRLTVSGNTIYF
TGTGCCATCAGATTGACAGTCTCTGGAAACACCATATATTTT
>TRBV3-1/TRBV3-2|.|TRBJ2-5|once
CASSQERIPPIETQYF
TGTGCCAGCAGCCAAGAGCGGATCCCCCCTATCGAGACCCAGTACTTC
>TRBV7-8|.|TRBJ1-2|.
CASSQDNHGYTF
TGTGCCAGCAGCCAGGACAATCATGGCTACACCTTC
>TRBV11-2|.|TRBJ2-1|few
CASSFQASYNEQFF
TGTGCCAGCAGCTTCCAAGCGAGCTACAATGAGCAGTTCTTC
>TRBV20-1|.|TRBJ2-7|.
CSAILSYEQYF
TGCAGTGCTATTCTGTCCTACGAGCAGTACTTC
>TRBV6-1|.|TRBJ1-5|.
CASSESRGNQPQHF
TGTGCCAGCAGTGAGTCCAGGGGCAATCAGCCCCAGCATTTT
>TRBV10-1|.|TRBJ1-4|.
CASSENRKEKLFF
TGCGCCAGCAGCGAGAACAGGAAGGAAAAACTGTTTTTT
>TRBV14|TRBD1|TRBJ2-3|.
CASSQDSRWTGGTDTQYF
TGTGCCAGCAGCCAAGATTCGAGGTGGACAGGGGGGACAGATACGCAGTATTTT
>TRBV6-5|TRBD1|TRBJ2-2|once
CASKTSGQVTGELFF
TGTGCCAGCAAGACCTCGGGACAGGTCACCGGGGAGCTGTTTTTT
>TRBV9|TRBD1|TRBJ1-1|.
CASSAQQGLVTEAFF
TGTGCCAGCAGCGCACAACAGGGGCTGGTAACTGAAGCTTTCTTT
>TRBV29-1|.|TRBJ2-5|few
CSVLGLQETQYF
TGCAGCGTCCTAGGACTCCAAGAGACCCAGTACTTC
>TRBV3-1/TRBV3-2|.|TRBJ1-1|.
CASSRIRVTEAFF
TGTGCCAGCAGCCGAATCAGGGTCACTGAAGCTTTCTTT
>TRBV11-3|.|TRBJ2-1|.
CASSSSTGNEQFF
TGTGCCAGCAGCTCGTCCACAGGCAATGAGCAGTTCTTC